These 14 T cell receptor beta chains originate from one sample sequenced in a study of OX40 agonist ivuxolimab in advanced cancers. Sequenced by immunoSEQ multiplex PCR; TCRdb stores in-frame clones only, minus some. The sample records about 69,000 clones, about 83% being singletons. The sample consisted of CD4+ or CD8+ T cells sorted from blood, taken in a trial of the OX40 agonist ivuxolimab. These receptors were taken from an adult with an advanced solid tumor such as melanoma, head and neck, liver or kidney cancer.

This clone has just a few counts. V is TRBV15 and J is TRBJ1-3; D is uncertain. Germline V gene data show CDR1 as LNHNV and CDR2 as YYDKDF (reference sequence). V was clipped by 5 bases and J by 4 bases, with 15 bases between them. CDR3 length equals 15 residues. CDR3 protein: CATSRYAVAGNTIYF. The CDR3 nucleotides are TGTGCCACCAGCCGATATGCAGTAGCAGGAAACACCATATATTTT.

The chain joins TRBV7-8 to TRBJ2-7; D unresolved. Trimming took off 6 bases at V and 2 bases at J, with 17 bases between the two ends. The CDR3 has 15 residues. The germline CDR1 and CDR2 sequences are SGHVS and FQNEAQ. CDR3 bases: TGTGCCAGCAGATCCGTCCAGTCTCCCGCCTACGAGCAGTACTTC. Its translation is CASRSVQSPAYEQYF.

The V gene is TRBV19, the J gene TRBJ2-7; 9 bases align to TRBD2. V shed 5 bases and J 5 bases; nucleotides not matched to a gene: 10. The germline V gene has CDR1 LNHDA and CDR2 SQIVND (reference sequence). The CDR3 runs to 15 residues. The chain's CDR3 is CASSLRLADIHEQYF. In DNA form, the CDR3 reads TGTGCCAGTAGTCTTAGACTAGCGGATATTCACGAGCAGTACTTC.

The chain carries TRBV28 and TRBJ2-1, with 10 bases that match TRBD2. V shed 3 bases and J 4 bases; nucleotides not matched to a gene: 3. CDR3 length: 15 amino acids. Germline loops: CDR1 MDHEN, CDR2 SYDVKM. CDR3 coding DNA: TGTGCCAGCAGTTTGATTAGCGGGGGGTACAATGAGCAGTTCTTC. It translates to CASSLISGGYNEQFF.

V gene TRBV7-2 combines with J gene TRBJ2-7; 7 bases agree with TRBD1. The CDR3 runs to 14 residues. CDR1 is SGHTA, CDR2 FQGNSA, per germline. V lost 3 bases and J lost 4; bases outside the gene matches: 6. DNA of the CDR3: TGTGCCAGCAGCTTCGCAGGGGGTCGGTACGAGCAGTACTTC. Translating gives CASSFAGGRYEQYF. The variable domain in full, completed from reference TRBV7-2 and TRBJ2-7, reads GAGVSQSPSNKVTEKGKDVELRCDPISGHTALYWYRQSLGQGLEFLIYFQGNSAPDKSGLPSDRFSAERTGGSVSTLTIQRTQQEDSAVYLCASSFAGGRYEQYFGPGTRLTVT.

The chain couples TRBV7-3 to TRBJ2-1, with a tentative D call TRBD1 (5 bases). Germline CDR1 reads SGHTA; CDR2 reads FQGTGA. The CDR3 is 13 residues long. V gave up 1 base and J gave up 10 bases, with 11 bases separating them. The DNA of the CDR3 is TGTGCCAGCAGCTTAATGGGCCAGGGAGAGCAGTTCTTC. As protein: CASSLMGQGEQFF.

The CDR3 here is CASSVVGQVAYNEQFF. The CDR3 region has the DNA TGTGCCAGCAGCGTAGTGGGACAGGTGGCCTACAATGAGCAGTTCTTC. The rearrangement links TRBV9 to TRBJ2-1, with 8 bases matching TRBD1. The V gene end was trimmed by 0 bases and the J gene end by 2 bases; junction bases not matched to a gene: 4. Germline V gives CDR1 SGDLS, CDR2 YYNGEE. This CDR3 spans 16 amino acids.

The rearrangement joins TRBV7-6 to TRBJ2-3; unclear D gene. The germline V and J ends were trimmed by 5 bases and 0 bases, with 12 bases remaining between them. Germline V lookup: CDR1 SGHVS, CDR2 FNYEAQ. This CDR3 is built from 15 residues. The DNA of the CDR3 is TGTGCCAGCAGCCAAGGACGGAAAAGCACAGATACGCAGTATTTT. Residues: CASSQGRKSTDTQYF.

The chain joins TRBV18 to TRBJ1-1; D gene uncertain. Per germline, CDR1 KGHSH and CDR2 LQKENI. The CDR3 spans 14 residues. Trimming took 3 bases from V and 3 from J, leaving 11 bases between them. The DNA of the CDR3 is TGTGCCAGCTCACCCTTCGCCGGGGACACTGAAGCTTTCTTT. Translation: CASSPFAGDTEAFF.

The rearrangement links TRBV9 to TRBJ2-5; D remains unclear. The germline gives CDR1 SGDLS, CDR2 YYNGEE. The CDR3 extends over 14 amino acids. With 4 bases removed from V and 1 base from J, the gap between germline ends came to 11 bases. The CDR3 loop is CASSLAGFQETQYF. The CDR3 coding sequence is TGTGCCAGCAGCTTGGCCGGCTTCCAAGAGACCCAGTACTTC.

The rearrangement joins TRBV29-1 to TRBJ1-1; no reliable D call. This CDR3 has 11 residues. V lost 7 bases, J lost 2 bases, and 8 bases lay in between. Germline values: CDR1 SQVTM, CDR2 ANQGSEA. The CDR3 loop reads CSANPNTEAFF. As DNA, the CDR3 is TGCAGCGCGAACCCAAACACTGAAGCTTTCTTT. Complete variable domain (other parts from reference TRBV29-1 and TRBJ1-1): SAVISQKPSRDICQRGTSLTIQCQVDSQVTMMFWYRQQPGQSLTLIATANQGSEATYESGFVIDKFPISRPNLTFSTLTVSNMSPEDSSIYLCSANPNTEAFFGQGTRLTVV.

The V call is TRBV2, the J call TRBJ2-1, with 9 bases lining up with TRBD2. V gave up 4 bases and J gave up 4 bases; unmatched junction bases: 2. The CDR3 has 14 amino acids. Germline-derived CDR1 and CDR2 are SNHLY and FYNNEI. The CDR3 bases are TGTGCCAGCAGTGTAACTAGCGGGTACAATGAGCAGTTCTTC. Translating gives CASSVTSGYNEQFF.

This chain joins TRBV7-2 and TRBJ1-3; 7 bases are a match to TRBD1. Germline V lookup: CDR1 SGHTA, CDR2 FQGNSA. The CDR3 consists of 17 residues. Unmatched junction bases numbered 10, after V lost 5 bases and J lost 0 bases. CDR3 DNA: TGTGCCAGCAGCCGCGACAGGGCCATACTCTCTGGAAACACCATATATTTT. Translated: CASSRDRAILSGNTIYF.

Details on this clone: Other DNA sequences in this specimen translate into the identical CDR3. This chain uses TRBV5-1 with TRBJ2-7; TRBD1 is a possible D gene (5 bases). The CDR3 sequence is 13 residues long. CDR1 SGHRS and CDR2 YFSETQ come from the germline V gene. V lost 1 base to trimming and J lost 6 bases, with 11 bases between them. This chain's CDR3 is CASSLFWGGEQYF. CDR3 bases: TGCGCCAGCAGCTTGTTTTGGGGCGGCGAGCAGTACTTC.